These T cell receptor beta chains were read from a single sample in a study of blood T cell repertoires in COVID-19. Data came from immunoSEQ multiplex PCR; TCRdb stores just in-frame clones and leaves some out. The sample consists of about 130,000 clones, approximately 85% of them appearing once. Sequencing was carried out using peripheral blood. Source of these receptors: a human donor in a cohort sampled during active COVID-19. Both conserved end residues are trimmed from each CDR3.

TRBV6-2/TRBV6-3 ASSPPEGGPKDTQY
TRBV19 ASSEVGGVYGYT
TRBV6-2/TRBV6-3 ASSYEGTEAF
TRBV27 ASSTGFGGYT
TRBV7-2 ASSPRAKRGYTDTQY
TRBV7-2 ASSTYRGAYNEQF
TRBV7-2 ASGISTATGANVLT
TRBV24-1 ATSDLGDFSNEQF
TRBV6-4 ASSQTSGANEQF
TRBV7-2 ASSLGQSNQPQH
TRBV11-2 ASSSPEGQGIVFAYEQY
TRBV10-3 AISEATGGSSPLH
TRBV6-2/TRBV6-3 ASSPRVHYGYT
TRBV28 ASSLTGENTGELF
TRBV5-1 ASSSGQGGELF
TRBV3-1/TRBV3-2 ASSQVQGGPFDAEAF
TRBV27 ASSLAASTGTSYEQY
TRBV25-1 ASSGRGKGYEQY
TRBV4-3 ASSQRTGMNTEAF
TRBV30 AWSQGYSNQPQH
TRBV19 ASSLAGASTDTQY
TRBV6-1 ASSDYDSEH
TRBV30 AWSGTGRTGELF
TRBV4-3 ASSQDRGGISYEQY
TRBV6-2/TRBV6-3 ASSYSDRVDQPQH
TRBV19 ASSIVAGLTYNEQF
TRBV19 ASSLFPQGSGEQF
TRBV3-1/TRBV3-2 ASSQESGTKEDTQY
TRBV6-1 ASSEADKWSYNEQF
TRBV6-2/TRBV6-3 ASSVAGVADTQY
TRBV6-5 ASRDKSNQPQH
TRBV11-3 ASSTSGSYNEQF
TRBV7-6 ASSLAGTSRRAQF
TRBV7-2 ASSLALGGAGNQPQH
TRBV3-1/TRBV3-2 ASSQDSTGGAETQY
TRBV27 ASSPDNEQF
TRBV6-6 ASGHSLSGNTIY
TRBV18 ASSLQAGQGGYT
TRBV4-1 ASSPYRGIQPQH
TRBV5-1 ASSVDIAGWFTGELF
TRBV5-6 ASSPRLESTDTQY
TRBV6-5 AGSTGTGGLQPQH
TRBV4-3 ASSQQFNLGETQY
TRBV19 ASSMDRAAEQY
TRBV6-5 ASSRSGDEGSPLH
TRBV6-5 ASSNPGQGNF
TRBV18 ASSPPSHVYSGNTIY
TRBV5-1 ASSIRPGQGLGNTIY
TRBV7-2 ASSLRQHSGANVLT
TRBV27 ASSSLAGGLPIGTGELF
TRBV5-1 ASSLEGQGLDSQF
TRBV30 AWTTQGWGSNYGYT
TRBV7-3 ASSSRPGDEQY
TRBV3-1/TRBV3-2 ASSQVRLAGELF
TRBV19 ASNLLAGSAGEQF
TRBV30 AWSTVGGPNQPQH
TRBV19 ASTMGGPVSGNTIY